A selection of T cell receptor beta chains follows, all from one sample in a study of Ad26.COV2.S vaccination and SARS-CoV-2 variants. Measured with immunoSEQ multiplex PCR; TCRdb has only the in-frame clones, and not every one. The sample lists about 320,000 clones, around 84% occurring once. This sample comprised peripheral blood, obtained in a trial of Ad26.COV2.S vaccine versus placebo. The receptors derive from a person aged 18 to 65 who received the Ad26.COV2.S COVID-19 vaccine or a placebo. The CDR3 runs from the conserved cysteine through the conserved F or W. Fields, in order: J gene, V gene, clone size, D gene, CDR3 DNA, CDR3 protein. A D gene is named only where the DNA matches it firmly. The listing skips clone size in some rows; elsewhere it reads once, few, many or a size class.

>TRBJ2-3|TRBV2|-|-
TGTGCCAGCAGGTCAGGCTCCAGGCCGTATTTT
CASRSGSRPYF
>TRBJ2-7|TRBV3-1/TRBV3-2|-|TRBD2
TGTGCCAGCAGCCAAGAAGGGCGGGGGGAGCCCTACGAGCAGTACTTC
CASSQEGRGEPYEQYF
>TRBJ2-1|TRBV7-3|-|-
TGTGCCAGCAGCTTTGGGGGGTCCTCCTACAATGAGCAGTTCTTC
CASSFGGSSYNEQFF
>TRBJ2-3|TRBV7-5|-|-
TGTGCCAGAAGCTCTCCAACAAAACTAGCGGCTAGCACAGATACGCAGTATTTT
CARSSPTKLAASTDTQYF
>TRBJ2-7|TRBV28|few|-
TGTGCCAGCAGTTTAGGGGGGGCAGGCCTCGGCTACGAGCAGTACTTC
CASSLGGAGLGYEQYF
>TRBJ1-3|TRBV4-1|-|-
TGCGCCAGCAGCCAAGGCTCCAGGGAAACTGGAAACACCATATATTTT
CASSQGSRETGNTIYF
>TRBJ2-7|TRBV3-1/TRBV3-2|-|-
TGTGCCAGCAGCCAGTCCACATACGAGCAGTACTTC
CASSQSTYEQYF
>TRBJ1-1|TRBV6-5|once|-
TGTGCCAGCAGTTATATGGCAGGGAGATTGAACACTGAAGCTTTCTTT
CASSYMAGRLNTEAFF
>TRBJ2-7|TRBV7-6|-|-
TGTGCCAGCAGCCCAGCGTCGGACCGCTCCTACGAGCAGTACTTC
CASSPASDRSYEQYF
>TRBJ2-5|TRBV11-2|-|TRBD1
TGTGCCAGCAGCCAACGGACAGGGGGCCAAGAGACCCAGTACTTC
CASSQRTGGQETQYF
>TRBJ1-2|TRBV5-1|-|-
TGCGCCAGCAGCCCCGGTGCCGGCCGGGGGTATGGCTACACCTTC
CASSPGAGRGYGYTF
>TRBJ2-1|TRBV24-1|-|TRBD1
TGTGCCACCAGTGATTCCGGACAGGGTAACGATGAGCAGTTCTTC
CATSDSGQGNDEQFF
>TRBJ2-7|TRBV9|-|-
TGTGCCAGCAGCCCGACGACTTATTCCTACGAGCAGTACTTC
CASSPTTYSYEQYF
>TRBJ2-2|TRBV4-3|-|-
TGCGCCAGCAGCCTAGAGACAGGGAACACCGGGGAGCTGTTTTTT
CASSLETGNTGELFF
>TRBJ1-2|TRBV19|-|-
TGTGCCAGTAGCCAACAGGGTGACTATGGCTACACCTTC
CASSQQGDYGYTF
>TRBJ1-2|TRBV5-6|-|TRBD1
TGTGCCAGCAATCGGGGGGACAGGGGCTCGGCCTACTATGGCTACACCTTC
CASNRGDRGSAYYGYTF
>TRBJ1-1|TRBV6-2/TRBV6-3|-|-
TGTGCCAGCAGTCCCGGGACGACCAGGGGGAACACTGAAGCTTTCTTT
CASSPGTTRGNTEAFF
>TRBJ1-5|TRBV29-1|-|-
TGCAGCGTTGGAAGTTCGGCCGGGACGGATAGCAATCAGCCCCAGCATTTT
CSVGSSAGTDSNQPQHF
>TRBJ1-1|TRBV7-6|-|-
TGTGCCAGCAGCTTAATGACAGACATGAACACTGAAGCTTTCTTT
CASSLMTDMNTEAFF
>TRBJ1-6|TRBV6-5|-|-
TGTGCCAGCAGTTACGGCTCAGGGTCACTTTCACCCCTCCACTTT
CASSYGSGSLSPLHF
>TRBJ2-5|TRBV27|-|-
TGTGCCAGCAGCCACAGGGACGCCGAAGAGACCCAGTACTTC
CASSHRDAEETQYF
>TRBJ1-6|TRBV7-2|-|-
TGTGCCAGCAGCCGCCTTAAAGAATGGGGTTTTAATTCACCCCTCCACTTT
CASSRLKEWGFNSPLHF
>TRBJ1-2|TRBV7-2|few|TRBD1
TGTGCCAGCAGCTTGGTTCAGGGGGGAAACTATGGCTACACCTTC
CASSLVQGGNYGYTF
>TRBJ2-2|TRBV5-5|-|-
TGTGCCAGCAGCAAAAGAACGGGGGAGCTGTTTTTT
CASSKRTGELFF
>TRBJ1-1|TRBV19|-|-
TGTGCCAGTAGTATCGACAGGTACCTGAACACTGAAGCTTTCTTT
CASSIDRYLNTEAFF
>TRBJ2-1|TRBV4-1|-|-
TGCGCCAGCAGCCAAGATACTACACCTTCCTACAATGAGCAGTTCTTC
CASSQDTTPSYNEQFF
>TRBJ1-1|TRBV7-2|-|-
TGTGCCAGCAGATTGGGGAGCACTGAAGCTTTCTTT
CASRLGSTEAFF
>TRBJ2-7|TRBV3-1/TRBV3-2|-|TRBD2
TGTGCCAGCAGTCAAGGGGGACTAGCGGGGGGCGCCCGGCCCTACGAGCAGTACTTC
CASSQGGLAGGARPYEQYF